The 23 T cell receptor beta chains reported below all come from one sample, sequenced in a study of shared clonotypes between healthy human individuals. Some clones are missing from TCRdb's copy, which holds only in-frame ones; the method was immunoSEQ multiplex PCR. The table lists over 2 million clones, 80% to 95% of them singletons. Material: naive CD4+ T cells from PBMCs. As for subset: CD45RA+ positively selected. These receptors were collected from a man between 18 and 35 years old in good health. Some clones in this sample may be carry-over from other donors' samples.

This chain joins TRBV7-9 and TRBJ1-4; 8 positions match TRBD1. The CDR3 runs 15 residues. Germline CDR1 SEHNR, CDR2 FQNEAQ (reference sequence). The V gene end was trimmed by 1 base and the J gene end by 8 bases; junction bases not matched to a gene: 6. CDR3 protein: CASSLEWTGYEKLFF. Here the CDR3 DNA reads TGTGCCAGCAGCTTAGAGTGGACAGGGTACGAAAAACTGTTTTTT.

J is TRBJ2-3 and V is TRBV6-1; 9 bases map to TRBD1. This CDR3 spans 17 amino acids. CDR1 and CDR2 from the germline V gene are MNHNS and SASEGT. V lost 4 bases to trimming and J lost 1 base; unmatched junction nucleotides: 9. CDR3 loop: CASSGIGQGRGTDTQYF. CDR3 DNA: TGTGCCAGCAGTGGAATAGGACAGGGGAGGGGCACAGATACGCAGTATTTT.

The chain recombines TRBV7-9 with TRBJ2-5; 14 bases agree with TRBD2. The germline V gene encodes CDR1 SEHNR and CDR2 FQNEAQ (reference sequence). The CDR3 is made up of 18 amino acids. V shed 3 bases and J 7 bases; nucleotides not matched to a gene: 13. The CDR3, as DNA: TGTGCCAGCAGCTTTTCGACTAGCGGGAGGGCTAGTGTAGGGACCCAGTACTTC. It translates to CASSFSTSGRASVGTQYF.

The chain joins TRBV27 to TRBJ1-4, with D unresolved. The CDR3 is 14 residues long. Trimming pared 3 bases from V and 0 bases from J, leaving 5 bases between. CDR1 is MNHEY and CDR2 is SMNVEV in the germline V gene (reference sequence). CDR3: CASSFGPTNEKLFF. The DNA of the CDR3 is TGTGCCAGCAGTTTTGGACCAACTAATGAAAAACTGTTTTTT.

This sequence joins TRBV27 and TRBJ2-3; 9 bases agree with TRBD1. The V and J ends lost 3 bases and 4 bases, in that order; junction bases with no gene match: 8. Germline V lookup: CDR1 MNHEY, CDR2 SMNVEV (reference sequence). The CDR3 consists of 16 residues. CDR3 nucleotide sequence: TGTGCCAGCAGTTTCTACGGGACAGGGTTCGCAGATACGCAGTATTTT. Protein: CASSFYGTGFADTQYF.

The J gene is TRBJ2-3, the V gene TRBV2; D is possibly TRBD1 or TRBD2 (6 bases each). Looked up from germline, CDR1 is SNHLY and CDR2 is FYNNEI. This CDR3 comprises 12 residues. V was pared by 1 base and J by 10 bases, with 9 bases between. Here the CDR3 DNA reads TGTGCCAGCAGTGAAGAGGGGGGTCCGCAGTATTTT. Its translation is CASSEEGGPQYF. The complete variable domain, with remaining parts taken from reference TRBV2 and TRBJ2-3, reads EPEVTQTPSHQVTQMGQEVILRCVPISNHLYFYWYRQILGQKVEFLVSFYNNEISEKSEIFDDQFSVERPDGSNFTLKIRSTKLEDSAMYFCASSEEGGPQYFGPGTRLTVL.

This chain links TRBV25-1 with TRBJ2-1; unclear D gene. V lost 3 bases and J lost 15, with 21 bases in between. Germline V gene sequence: CDR1 MGHDK, CDR2 SYGVNS. The CDR3 extends over 14 amino acids. CDR3 DNA: TGTGCCAGCAGTGACCCTCCTGGGGTTAGGGAAACGTTCTTC. Amino acids: CASSDPPGVRETFF.

This clone was seen only a few times. Other DNA variants within this sample encode the same CDR3. The chain links TRBV28 to TRBJ1-2; D ambiguous. The ends were cut back, 5 bases at V and 0 bases at J, with 4 bases in the middle. This CDR3 is built from 12 residues. Looked up from germline, CDR1 is MDHEN and CDR2 is SYDVKM. Here the CDR3 DNA reads TGTGCCAGCAGTCCCCCTAACTATGGCTACACCTTC. This codes for CASSPPNYGYTF.

The chain joins TRBV21-1 to TRBJ1-3. TRBV21-1 is described as a pseudogene. The CDR3 has 16 residues. This CDR3 is CASNMQKGGSGNTIYF. CDR3 DNA sequence: TGTGCCAGCAACATGCAAAAGGGAGGCTCTGGAAACACCATATATTTT.

In this sample, this clone turned up a few times. The chain links TRBV9 to TRBJ2-7; no clear D. This CDR3 is 14 amino acids long. Germline loops: CDR1 SGDLS, CDR2 YYNGEE. The germline V and J ends were trimmed by 0 bases and 7 bases, with 14 bases remaining between them. The CDR3 loop is CASSVDNRLSEQYF. In DNA, the CDR3 is TGTGCCAGCAGCGTAGATAACCGCCTTTCTGAGCAGTACTTC.

The chain is built from TRBV7-2 and TRBJ1-2; 7 bases are shared with TRBD1. CDR3 size: 13 residues. From germline, CDR1 is SGHTA and CDR2 FQGNSA. The V and J ends lost 5 bases and 5 bases, in that order; junction bases with no gene match: 5. CDR3 DNA sequence: TGTGCCAGCAGCCTCAGGGGGGAGTATGGCTACACCTTC. This translates into CASSLRGEYGYTF.

V usage is TRBV11-2 and J usage is TRBJ2-4; maybe TRBD2 (6 bases). Per germline, CDR1 SGHAT and CDR2 FQNNGV. Trimming pared 3 bases from V and 3 bases from J, leaving 15 bases between. This CDR3 contains 16 residues. CDR3 coding DNA: TGTGCCAGCAGCTTGCCGGGACTGGGGGACAAAAACATTCAGTACTTC. Translated: CASSLPGLGDKNIQYF.

This chain connects TRBV7-2 to TRBJ1-2; D not certain. Germline CDR1 is SGHTA and CDR2 is FQGNSA. The CDR3 has 14 residues. V gave up 4 bases and J gave up 4 bases, with 13 bases separating them. CDR3 residues: CASSSAGRIYGYTF. CDR3 in DNA: TGTGCCAGCAGCTCAGCCGGACGGATCTATGGCTACACCTTC.

The J gene is TRBJ2-5, the V gene TRBV7-8; 10 bases are a match to TRBD2. This CDR3 spans 18 amino acids. Germline assignment: CDR1 SGHVS and CDR2 FQNEAQ. With V trimmed by 1 base and J by 5 bases, 13 bases remained unmatched. The CDR3 region has the DNA TGTGCCAGCAGCTTAGGAGGAGGAAGCGGGAGGGCCATGGAGACCCAGTACTTC. It specifies CASSLGGGSGRAMETQYF.

The chain combines TRBV19 with TRBJ1-2; 7 bases are shared with TRBD1. V lost 4 bases to trimming and J lost 4 bases; unmatched junction nucleotides: 3. CDR1 and CDR2 from the germline V gene are LNHDA and SQIVND (reference sequence). The CDR3 length is 13 residues. The CDR3 spells CASSSGTAYGYTF. Here the CDR3 DNA reads TGTGCCAGTAGTAGCGGGACAGCCTATGGCTACACCTTC.

V usage is TRBV7-2 and J usage is TRBJ1-2; D unresolved. The CDR3 spans 14 residues. Germline V lookup: CDR1 SGHTA, CDR2 FQGNSA. Trimming cost V 0 bases and J 8 bases, with 13 bases left between them. The CDR3 DNA follows: TGTGCCAGCAGCTTAGCGGCCAGCCGAGGGGGCTACACCTTC. This translates into CASSLAASRGGYTF.

The chain couples TRBV11-2 to TRBJ2-2, with 12 positions matching TRBD2. Unmatched junction bases numbered 5, after V lost 1 base and J lost 5 bases. The CDR3 is made up of 17 amino acids. The V gene's germline CDR1 is SGHAT and CDR2 FQNNGV. CDR3 bases: TGTGCCAGCAGCTTAGGACCCCTAGCGGGAGGGACCGGGGAGCTGTTTTTT. Its protein product is CASSLGPLAGGTGELFF.

The chain uses TRBV5-4 and TRBJ2-7, with a possible D match to TRBD2 (5 bases). The CDR3 contains 12 residues. The germline V gene has CDR1 SGHNT and CDR2 YYREEE (reference sequence). V was trimmed by 9 bases and J by 5 bases, leaving 15 bases between them. CDR3 coding DNA: TGTGCCACCGGGCGGGTTTCCAACGAGCAGTACTTC. It codes for CATGRVSNEQYF. The variable domain in full, with the rest retrieved from reference TRBV5-4 and TRBJ2-7, is ETGVTQSPTHLIKTRGQQVTLRCSSQSGHNTVSWYQQALGQGPQFIFQYYREEENGRGNFPPRFSGLQFPNYSSELNVNALELDDSALYLCATGRVSNEQYFGPGTRLTVT.

DNA of the CDR3: TGTGCCAGCAGCTCCCCTGGGACCGACATCTATGGCTACACCTTC. Its translation: CASSSPGTDIYGYTF. The chain carries TRBV9 and TRBJ1-2; a possible D gene is TRBD1 (5 bases). Per the germline V gene, CDR1 is SGDLS and CDR2 is YYNGEE. Trimming pared 4 bases from V and 4 bases from J, leaving 17 bases between. The length of the CDR3 is 15 residues.

The V gene is TRBV19, the J gene TRBJ1-5; a weak D match, TRBD1 (5 bases). The CDR3 is made up of 17 amino acids. The ends were cut back, 3 bases at V and 0 bases at J, with 15 bases in the middle. Germline CDR1 and CDR2: LNHDA and SQIVND (reference sequence). Written as DNA, the CDR3 is TGTGCCAGTAGTATGAGGGGTAGTTCCTTTAGCAATCAGCCCCAGCATTTT. Translation: CASSMRGSSFSNQPQHF. The entire variable domain, with the rest obtained from reference TRBV19 and TRBJ1-5, is as follows: DGGITQSPKYLFRKEGQNVTLSCEQNLNHDAMYWYRQDPGQGLRLIYYSQIVNDFQKGDIAEGYSVSREKKESFPLTVTSAQKNPTAFYLCASSMRGSSFSNQPQHFGDGTRLSIL.

The chain uses TRBV6-5 and TRBJ2-7; 7 bases align to TRBD2. CDR3 size: 14 residues. Trimming at V came to 5 bases and at J to 3 bases, leaving 7 bases not matched to a gene. Germline V CDR1 and CDR2: MNHEY, SVGAGI. The CDR3 region is CASSKMGEGYEQYF. For the CDR3, the DNA is TGTGCCAGCAGTAAGATGGGGGAGGGCTACGAGCAGTACTTC.

This sequence joins TRBV30 and TRBJ2-1; no clear D gene. The CDR3 extends over 12 amino acids. Trimming took 0 bases from V and 13 from J, leaving 13 bases between them. Germline V CDR1 and CDR2: GTSNPN, SVGIG (reference sequence). This CDR3 is CAWSVDSQRQFF. The CDR3 coding sequence is TGTGCCTGGAGTGTAGATTCCCAGCGTCAGTTCTTC.

This sequence joins TRBV7-9 and TRBJ1-2; no reliable D call. From germline, CDR1 is SEHNR and CDR2 FQNEAQ (reference sequence). V was shortened by 4 bases and J by 5 bases, with 14 bases between the two germline ends. This CDR3 is built from 14 residues. As DNA, the CDR3 is TGTGCCAGCAGCTCCACTGTCTTCGGGTATGGCTACACCTTC. Translating gives CASSSTVFGYGYTF.